This entry lists 26 T cell receptor beta chains sequenced from one sample in a study of shared clonotypes between healthy human individuals. The repertoire was sequenced with immunoSEQ multiplex PCR; TCRdb's copy has only in-frame clones and lacks some. The sample records nearly 1 million clones, around 80% being singletons. Material for sequencing was memory CD4+ T cells sorted from blood. Subset specified: CD45RA-negative fraction. The receptors derive from a man younger than 35 in good health.

Turning to this clone: A far larger clone lies a single base away; this is likely a read error. The DNA is omitted, as the CDR3 cannot be located on it reliably, and the CDR3 follows TCRdb's listing. Distinct nucleotide sequences in the sample also encode this CDR3. V usage is TRBV30 and J usage is TRBJ2-7. The CDR3 is 12 residues long, ends included. Germline-derived CDR1 and CDR2 are GTSNPN and SVGIG (reference sequence). The CDR3 protein is CAWGKGSYEQYF.

The chain is built from TRBV28 and TRBJ1-2; D is uncertain. The CDR3 covers 12 residues. Germline CDR1 and CDR2: MDHEN and SYDVKM. V lost 8 bases to trimming and J lost 8 bases, with 15 bases between them. Here the CDR3 reads CASGRLSGGYTF. The CDR3 nucleotides read TGTGCCAGCGGGAGGTTATCGGGGGGCTACACCTTC.

The gene calls are TRBV30 and TRBJ2-2; 8 nucleotides align to TRBD1. This CDR3 contains 20 residues. Germline values: CDR1 GTSNPN, CDR2 SVGIG (reference sequence). With V trimmed by 3 bases and J by 0 bases, 18 bases remained unmatched. In nucleotides, the CDR3 is TGTGCCTGGAGGGCAACGTACGCTTTATTACAGGGGGCGAACACCGGGGAGCTGTTTTTT. Translated, it gives CAWRATYALLQGANTGELFF.

The gene calls are TRBV2 and TRBJ2-3; TRBD2 might be the D (5 bases). V lost 3 bases and J 5 bases, leaving 12 bases between the germline ends. This CDR3 has 14 amino acids. In germline, CDR1 is SNHLY, CDR2 FYNNEI. CDR3 protein: CASSERLAVDTQYF. CDR3 DNA sequence: TGTGCCAGCAGTGAGCGTCTAGCAGTAGATACGCAGTATTTT.

This chain connects TRBV4-3 to TRBJ2-3; 11 nucleotides line up with TRBD2. There are 15 residues in the CDR3. The germline V gene has CDR1 LGHNA and CDR2 YSLEER. J was trimmed by 0 bases and V by 4 bases; bases with no gene match: 0. CDR3 sequence: CASSRTSGSTDTQYF. The CDR3 DNA follows: TGCGCCAGCAGCCGGACTAGCGGGAGCACAGATACGCAGTATTTT.

V is TRBV7-8 and J is TRBJ2-7; D gene unclear. The CDR3 spans 14 residues. CDR1 SGHVS and CDR2 FQNEAQ come from the germline V gene. V gave up 2 bases and J gave up 2 bases, with 10 bases separating them. CDR3 DNA: TGTGCCAGCAGCTTAATAGGCACCCCCTACGAGCAGTACTTC. Its protein product is CASSLIGTPYEQYF.

The rearrangement joins TRBV28 to TRBJ2-3; TRBD1 agrees at 8 bases. Germline V gene data show CDR1 as MDHEN and CDR2 as SYDVKM. CDR3 length: 16 residues. V was clipped by 6 bases and J by 5 bases; unmatched bases: 13. In nucleotides, the CDR3 is TGTGCCAGCAGCCCAATAGAGACAGGGGCCAGAGATACGCAGTATTTT. Amino acid sequence: CASSPIETGARDTQYF.

The chain employs TRBV18 and TRBJ1-3; the D is unclear. The CDR3 consists of 16 residues. Deletions cut 5 bases from V and 0 bases from J, with 14 bases between. The germline V gene encodes CDR1 KGHSH and CDR2 LQKENI. DNA for the CDR3: TGTGCCAGCTCATTTGAAGTCCAGAGCTCTGGAAACACCATATATTTT. Translation: CASSFEVQSSGNTIYF.

This clone was detected a few times. The V call is TRBV5-6, the J call TRBJ1-2; D may be TRBD1 (5 bases). Germline values: CDR1 SGHDT, CDR2 YYEEEE. The CDR3 extends over 13 amino acids. Trimming stripped 0 bases from V and 6 bases from J, with 9 bases between. CDR3 nucleotides: TGTGCCAGCAGCTTGGTAGGGGTTGATGGCTACACCTTC. This translates into CASSLVGVDGYTF.

The V and J genes are TRBV5-1 and TRBJ1-2, with TRBD1 as a possible D gene (5 bases). This CDR3 is built from 14 residues. Germline CDR1 SGHRS, CDR2 YFSETQ. V dropped 1 base and J dropped 2 bases, with 9 bases sitting between them. The CDR3 DNA reads TGCGCCAGCAGCTTGTGGGCAGGGAACTATGGCTACACCTTC. This codes for CASSLWAGNYGYTF.

This clone was detected only once. This sequence joins TRBV2 and TRBJ1-2, with 9 nucleotides matching TRBD1. With 6 bases clipped from V and 3 bases from J, the junction kept 5 bases outside the gene matches. CDR1 and CDR2 from the germline V gene are SNHLY and FYNNEI. The CDR3 has 14 amino acids. CDR3: CASRGGQGYYGYTF. CDR3 nucleotide sequence: TGTGCCAGCAGGGGAGGACAGGGGTACTATGGCTACACCTTC.

The J gene is TRBJ1-5, the V gene TRBV5-8; D remains ambiguous. Germline V gene sequence: CDR1 SGHTS, CDR2 YDEGEE. With 0 bases removed from V and 0 bases from J, the gap between germline ends came to 7 bases. CDR3 length equals 15 residues. CDR3 in amino acids: CASSLAVYSNQPQHF. CDR3 DNA: TGTGCCAGCAGCTTGGCGGTATATAGCAATCAGCCCCAGCATTTT.

This chain links TRBV19 with TRBJ2-5, with 10 bases matching TRBD1. Germline values: CDR1 LNHDA, CDR2 SQIVND (reference sequence). V was pared by 1 base and J by 4 bases, with 6 bases of the junction left unmatched. The CDR3 loop spans 16 amino acids. The CDR3 reads CASSIGGTGVRETQYF. CDR3 nucleotide sequence: TGTGCCAGTAGTATAGGAGGGACAGGGGTTCGAGAGACCCAGTACTTC.

The chain combines TRBV5-8 with TRBJ2-4; D uncertain. V lost 4 bases and J lost 9, with 17 bases in between. Germline values: CDR1 SGHTS, CDR2 YDEGEE. The CDR3 totals 14 residues. CDR3 coding DNA: TGTGCCAGCAGCCCCCCCTGGGTCCGAGGCATTCAGTACTTC. This translates into CASSPPWVRGIQYF.

V is TRBV7-9 and J is TRBJ2-2, with D unclear. The germline V gene encodes CDR1 SEHNR and CDR2 FQNEAQ (reference sequence). The CDR3 covers 13 residues. Trimming removed 2 bases at V and 2 bases at J, with 3 bases between. The CDR3 region is CASSLKNTGELFF. The CDR3 coding sequence is TGTGCCAGCAGCTTAAAAAACACCGGGGAGCTGTTTTTT.

The chain carries TRBV6-4 and TRBJ2-3; TRBD2 matches 7 bases. The CDR3 spans 15 residues. The V segment lost 0 bases and the J segment 2 bases; nucleotides outside the gene matches: 2. Germline V gene lookup returns CDR1 MRHNA and CDR2 SNTAGT. The CDR3 nucleotides read TGTGCCAGCAGTGACTCCGGGGGGACCACAGATACGCAGTATTTT. Translated, it gives CASSDSGGTTDTQYF.

The chain couples TRBV5-1 to TRBJ2-1, with TRBD1 as a possible D gene (5 bases). Looked up from germline, CDR1 is SGHRS and CDR2 is YFSETQ. This CDR3 has 15 residues. Trimming removed 0 bases from V and 7 bases from J, with 14 bases in between. CDR3: CASSLGLQGGNEQFF. DNA of the CDR3: TGCGCCAGCAGCTTGGGCTTGCAGGGTGGGAATGAGCAGTTCTTC.

This sequence joins TRBV9 and TRBJ1-1; D unclear. V was cut by 2 bases and J by 1 base, with 6 bases left in between. CDR1 and CDR2 (germline): SGDLS, YYNGEE. The CDR3 covers 13 residues. The CDR3 DNA is TGTGCCAGCAGCGTGGGGTCGAACACTGAAGCTTTCTTT. It translates to CASSVGSNTEAFF.

The gene calls are TRBV5-6 and TRBJ2-7, with a weak D call TRBD1 (6 bases). Trimming shortened V by 3 bases and J by 5 bases, and 12 bases separated the two germline ends. CDR1 is SGHDT, CDR2 YYEEEE, per germline. The CDR3 length is 13 residues. The CDR3 nucleotides read TGTGCCAGCAGCTCCATAGGGGGTAACGAGCAGTACTTC. It encodes CASSSIGGNEQYF.

V and J are TRBV13 and TRBJ1-1; no definite D call. CDR1 and CDR2 (germline): PRHDT, FYEKMQ (reference sequence). With 2 bases removed from V and 0 bases from J, the gap between germline ends came to 7 bases. The CDR3 totals 14 residues. Written as DNA, the CDR3 is TGTGCCAGCAGCTTACGGGGATTGAACACTGAAGCTTTCTTT. As protein: CASSLRGLNTEAFF.

This chain's CDR3 is CASSYETGLGEKLFF. In DNA, the CDR3 is TGTGCCAGCAGCTATGAGACAGGGCTTGGAGAAAAACTGTTTTTT. V usage is TRBV5-5 and J usage is TRBJ1-4, with 7 positions matching TRBD1. This CDR3 is 15 amino acids long. V was pared by 3 bases and J by 8 bases, with 10 bases of the junction left unmatched. In germline, CDR1 is SGHKS, CDR2 YYEKEE (reference sequence).

This chain uses TRBV29-1 with TRBJ2-6, with D possibly matching TRBD2 (6 bases). The CDR3 has 15 amino acids. Trimming shortened V by 7 bases and J by 4 bases, and 17 bases separated the two germline ends. Germline-derived CDR1 and CDR2 are SQVTM and ANQGSEA. CDR3 sequence reads: CSATPGGSGANVLTF. CDR3 bases: TGCAGCGCTACCCCCGGGGGATCCGGGGCCAACGTCCTGACTTTC.

On this clone itself: At the DNA level, this CDR3 is encoded by other sequences in the same sample as well. The chain is built from TRBV18 and TRBJ2-5, with D unclear. This CDR3 is 12 amino acids long. V dropped 2 bases and J dropped 4 bases, with 5 bases sitting between them. CDR1 is KGHSH, CDR2 LQKENI, per germline. CDR3 amino acids: CASSPAGETQYF. The CDR3 DNA reads TGTGCCAGCTCACCAGCTGGAGAGACCCAGTACTTC.

This chain uses TRBV18 with TRBJ2-7; weak D call: TRBD1 (5 bases). V lost 6 bases to trimming and J lost 3 bases, with 15 bases between them. The CDR3 is 14 residues long. The germline gives CDR1 KGHSH, CDR2 LQKENI. The CDR3 loop reads CASSADSRHYEQYF. The CDR3 DNA sequence: TGTGCCAGCTCCGCCGACAGCCGACACTACGAGCAGTACTTC. Drawing the rest from reference TRBV18 and TRBJ2-7, the complete variable domain is NAGVMQNPRHLVRRRGQEARLRCSPMKGHSHVYWYRQLPEEGLKFMVYLQKENIIDESGMPKERFSAEFPKEGPSILRIQQVVRGDSAAYFCASSADSRHYEQYFGPGTRLTVT.

This clone was recorded at least ten times. The chain carries TRBV6-5 and TRBJ2-3, with 7 nucleotides matching TRBD1. Germline V gene sequence: CDR1 MNHEY, CDR2 SVGAGI. The CDR3 consists of 15 residues. V trimming: 5 bases; J trimming: 2 bases; junction bases outside the gene matches: 7. The CDR3: CASSRQGKHTDTQYF. CDR3 nucleotide sequence: TGTGCCAGCAGTCGACAGGGAAAACACACAGATACGCAGTATTTT.

This chain links TRBV7-9 with TRBJ1-3; the D is unclear. The CDR3 sequence is 13 residues long. Germline-derived CDR1 and CDR2 are SEHNR and FQNEAQ (reference sequence). The V and J ends lost 8 bases and 0 bases respectively, with 8 bases between them. The CDR3 region is CASRTDSGNTIYF. The CDR3 region has the DNA TGTGCCAGCCGGACTGACTCTGGAAACACCATATATTTT. Based on the CDR3 plus reference TRBV7-9 and TRBJ1-3, the full variable domain is DTGVSQNPRHKITKRGQNVTFRCDPISEHNRLYWYRQTLGQGPEFLTYFQNEAQLEKSRLLSDRFSAERPKGSFSTLEIQRTEQGDSAMYLCASRTDSGNTIYFGEGSWLTVV.